Listed below are T cell receptor beta chains from one sample, sequenced in a study of OX40 agonist ivuxolimab in advanced cancers. Repertoires were generated with immunoSEQ multiplex PCR, while TCRdb's copy carries only in-frame clones and drops some. The sample shows fewer than 90,000 clones, about 88% of them seen only once. The sequenced sample was CD4+ or CD8+ T cells sorted from blood, obtained in a trial of the OX40 agonist ivuxolimab. The source of these receptors is an adult with an advanced solid tumor such as melanoma, head and neck, liver or kidney cancer. Both conserved end residues are part of each CDR3. D genes are given only for firm matches. The listing skips clone size in some rows; elsewhere it reads once, few, many or a size class.

clone_size d_call j_call v_call cdr3_nt cdr3_aa
- - TRBJ1-1 TRBV28 TGTGCCAGCAGAGAATCGGACGGGGGATGGACTGAAGCTTTCTTT CASRESDGGWTEAFF
- - TRBJ2-7 TRBV30 TGTGCCTGGAGTTGGGGCAGCGAGCAGTACTTC CAWSWGSEQYF
- - TRBJ1-5 TRBV7-2 TGTGCCAGCAGCTTAGATTCCCATCAGCCCCAGCATTTT CASSLDSHQPQHF
- TRBD1 TRBJ2-1 TRBV5-6 TGTGCCAGCAGCTTTAGGGGAGGACAGGGGGCTGATGAGCAGTTCTTC CASSFRGGQGADEQFF
- TRBD2 TRBJ2-2 TRBV6-6 TGTGCCAGCAGTAAGGGACTAGCGGGGACCGGGGAGCTGTTTTTT CASSKGLAGTGELFF
- - TRBJ1-3 TRBV19 TGTGCCAGTAGCCGACGGCTCTCTGGAAACACCATATATTTT CASSRRLSGNTIYF
- TRBD2 TRBJ2-5 TRBV7-3 TGTGCCAGCAGCTTAATTGCTAGCGGGGGCCAGGGGGAGACCCAGTACTTC CASSLIASGGQGETQYF
- TRBD2 TRBJ2-3 TRBV7-3 TGTGCCAGCAGCTTCGCGGGGGGGAGCACAGATACGCAGTATTTT CASSFAGGSTDTQYF
- - TRBJ2-3 TRBV30 TGTGCCTCATTTCGTCTCGGGAAGGGGTTAGAGAGCACGGATACGCAGTATTTT CASFRLGKGLESTDTQYF
- - TRBJ2-7 TRBV30 TGTGCCTGGATGGGGTCCTCCTACGAGCAGTACTTC CAWMGSSYEQYF
- - TRBJ2-5 TRBV28 TGTGCCAGCACTTTAGGGGAGGCGACCCAGTACTTC CASTLGEATQYF
- TRBD1 TRBJ1-4 TRBV9 TGTGCCAGCAGCGTAGCTTCGGACAGGGGGGCTGGACCAACTAATGAAAAACTGTTTTTT CASSVASDRGAGPTNEKLFF
- - TRBJ1-5 TRBV4-3 TGCGCCAGCAGCCAAGATTCTGGCAATCAGCCCCAGCATTTT CASSQDSGNQPQHF
- - TRBJ1-1 TRBV7-3 TGTGCCAGCAGCACCTCAGGGAAGGGGACTGAAGCTTTCTTT CASSTSGKGTEAFF
- TRBD1 TRBJ1-6 TRBV28 TGTGCCAGCAGTTCGGGACAGTCAAATAATTCACCCCTCCACTTT CASSSGQSNNSPLHF
- - TRBJ2-5 TRBV6-1 TGTGCCAGCAGGGGACCCGGGGGGACAAAGACCCAGTACTTC CASRGPGGTKTQYF
once TRBD2 TRBJ2-6 TRBV7-2 TGTGCCAGCAGCTTGGGGCTAGCGGGGGGCTCTGGGGCCAACGTCCTGACTTTC CASSLGLAGGSGANVLTF
once - TRBJ1-2 TRBV10-3 TGTGCCACTACAGGAGACATTGTCTATGGCTACACCTTC CATTGDIVYGYTF
- TRBD1 TRBJ1-3 TRBV19 TGTGCCAGTAGGAAAACGACAGGGACTGGAAACACCATATATTTT CASRKTTGTGNTIYF
once TRBD2 TRBJ2-5 TRBV27 TGTGCCAGCAGTTTCGGGGCTAGCGGTCCACGGGGGGCCCAGTACTTC CASSFGASGPRGAQYF
- TRBD1 TRBJ1-1 TRBV2 TGTGCCAGCAGTGGGGGGACAGGGAGGGAGAACACTGAAGCTTTCTTT CASSGGTGRENTEAFF
- - TRBJ2-2 TRBV7-9 TGTGCCAGCAGCTTAGTAAGACAGCTCACCGGGGAGCTGTTTTTT CASSLVRQLTGELFF
- - TRBJ1-5 TRBV5-4 TGTGCCAGCAGCCAAGGGAAAGGGAATCAGCCCCAGCATTTT CASSQGKGNQPQHF
- TRBD1 TRBJ2-6 TRBV27 TGTGCCAGCAGCCTTAGGGCGACAGGGGGCTCTGGGGCCAACGTCCTGACTTTC CASSLRATGGSGANVLTF
- - TRBJ1-1 TRBV5-1 TGCGCCAGCAGCTTGGTAGGGTTGGGGGGAAACACTGAAGCTTTCTTT CASSLVGLGGNTEAFF
- - TRBJ1-4 TRBV9 TGTGCCAGCAGCCCTCAGGGAACAAATGAAAAACTGTTTTTT CASSPQGTNEKLFF
- TRBD1 TRBJ2-2 TRBV10-3 TGTGCCATCGGGACAGGGACCGGGGAGCTGTTTTTT CAIGTGTGELFF
- - TRBJ2-7 TRBV15 TGTGCCACCAGCCCCCAGAGTAGGGCGGGGCGCTTCGAGCAGTACTTC CATSPQSRAGRFEQYF
few TRBD1 TRBJ2-1 TRBV5-1 TGCGCCAGCAGCTTGGAGGGGGCAGCCTCCTACAATGAGCAGTTCTTC CASSLEGAASYNEQFF
- - TRBJ1-1 TRBV28 TGTGCCAGCAGTTTATCTTTATTGGACACTGAAGCTTTCTTT CASSLSLLDTEAFF
- - TRBJ2-5 TRBV2 TGTGCCAGCAGTCAGGGGTTGGAGACCCAGTACTTC CASSQGLETQYF
once - TRBJ2-5 TRBV18 TGTGCCAGCTCACCATCTGGGTTAGAGACCCAGTACTTC CASSPSGLETQYF
- - TRBJ1-6 TRBV9 TGTGCCAGCAGCCCGGGGGTCAGTTCGAATAATTCACCCCTCCACTTT CASSPGVSSNNSPLHF
- TRBD2 TRBJ2-7 TRBV30 TGTGCCTGGATTGCCGGGGAGGGCGAGCAGTACTTC CAWIAGEGEQYF
- - TRBJ2-2 TRBV7-2 TGTGCCAGCAGCTTAGCCGAGGGCACCGGGGAGCTGTTTTTT CASSLAEGTGELFF
few - TRBJ1-1 TRBV7-9 TGTGCCAGCAGCTTAGGAGTGACAGGGAACACTGAAGCTTTCTTT CASSLGVTGNTEAFF
- - TRBJ1-5 TRBV19 TGTGCCAGTCAGGTCGGGCCTCCTCACGGTCAGCCCCAGCATTTT CASQVGPPHGQPQHF
few TRBD1 TRBJ2-5 TRBV19 TGTGCCAGTAGTATATCGGGACAGGGGGCGCACGAGACCCAGTACTTC CASSISGQGAHETQYF
- TRBD1 TRBJ2-4 TRBV28 TGTGCCAGCAGTTTGGGGGACAGAGCCAAAAACATTCAGTACTTC CASSLGDRAKNIQYF
- - TRBJ2-3 TRBV19 TGTGCCAGTAGCAGGGGGGGCTATAGCGTCACTTATACGCAGTATTTT CASSRGGYSVTYTQYF
once - TRBJ1-5 TRBV19 TGTGCCAGTAGTATCAGGGATTCAGAGCCCCAGCATTTT CASSIRDSEPQHF
- TRBD1 TRBJ1-2 TRBV15 TGTGCCACCAGCAGAGTGGGGACAGGGTCGGGCGTCTATGGCTACACCTTC CATSRVGTGSGVYGYTF
once - TRBJ1-2 TRBV7-2 TGTGCCAGCAGCCCCAGTGCCGGGGGTGGCTACACCTTC CASSPSAGGGYTF
- TRBD2 TRBJ2-1 TRBV6-1 TGTGCCAGCCTCCGGGGGGACAATGAGCAGTTCTTC CASLRGDNEQFF
once - TRBJ1-2 TRBV18 TGTGCCAGCTCACCACCTTCTACAGGGTCTGGATCTGGCTACACCTTC CASSPPSTGSGSGYTF
- - TRBJ2-7 TRBV7-2 TGTGCCAGCAGCACCAGGGACGGAGCCGGGCAGTACTTC CASSTRDGAGQYF
few - TRBJ1-1 TRBV29-1 TGCAGCGTTGGGAGGGGGAACACTGAAGCTTTCTTT CSVGRGNTEAFF
- - TRBJ1-4 TRBV30 TGTGCCTGGAGTCCTCCGGGGACGTTTAATGAAAAACTGTTTTTT CAWSPPGTFNEKLFF
- - TRBJ1-2 TRBV19 TGTGCCAGTAGTAGACAGGTTTCTGCACATAACTATGGCTACACCTTC CASSRQVSAHNYGYTF
- TRBD1 TRBJ1-4 TRBV4-2 TGTGCCAGCAGTTCCGGGGACAGCATCTCAACTAATGAAAAACTGTTTTTT CASSSGDSISTNEKLFF
- - TRBJ1-2 TRBV27 TGTGCCAGCAAACCGATCAGGATAAGTTACTATGGCTACACCTTC CASKPIRISYYGYTF
few TRBD1 TRBJ1-1 TRBV19 TGTGCCAGTAGTGGACGACAGGGGGGAACGGCTGAAGCTTTCTTT CASSGRQGGTAEAFF
few - TRBJ1-2 TRBV7-2 TGTGCCAGCAGCTCCCCCCCGGGTGTGAGGGGCTACACCTTC CASSSPPGVRGYTF
- TRBD1 TRBJ2-3 TRBV7-2 TGTGCCAGCAGCTTAGTCTCCGGACAGGCGACCATAGGGCAGTATTTT CASSLVSGQATIGQYF
- - TRBJ2-7 TRBV5-8 TGTGCCAGCAGACCGTTAATGGCCGTTTCAGCCCCCTACGAGCAGTACTTC CASRPLMAVSAPYEQYF
- TRBD1 TRBJ2-5 TRBV5-1 TGCGCCAGCAGCGCAGAACAGGGGACACAAGAGACCCAGTACTTC CASSAEQGTQETQYF
- - TRBJ1-1 TRBV10-3 TGTGCCATCACCCGCGAACAGCACGGGACTGAAGCTTTCTTT CAITREQHGTEAFF
- TRBD2 TRBJ2-3 TRBV4-3 TGCGCCAGCAGCCAAGGCCAGCGGGGGGAATCAGATACGCAGTATTTT CASSQGQRGESDTQYF
- TRBD1 TRBJ2-1 TRBV5-1 TGCGCCAGCACCTACCAAGGACAGGGCGGGGATGAGCAGTTCTTC CASTYQGQGGDEQFF
- - TRBJ1-4 TRBV6-5 TGTGCCAGCAGTTTACAGAGCGGGAAGGCTGAAAAACTGTTTTTT CASSLQSGKAEKLFF